One sample yielded the 12 T cell receptor beta chains listed below, sequenced in a study of cytomegalovirus exposure and HLA in healthy donors. This PCR relied on a set of 60 Vbeta primers and 13 Jbeta primers. Some clones are missing from TCRdb's copy, which holds only in-frame ones; the method was immunoSEQ multiplex PCR. Of roughly 86,000 clones listed, around 71% are singletons. The material sequenced was PBMCs. The receptors stem from a man aged 55 to 70 in good health and CMV-seronegative.

The rearrangement links TRBV12-5 to TRBJ1-1; D gene ambiguous. The CDR3 covers 14 residues. CDR1 and CDR2 (germline): LGHNT, FRNRAP. V dropped 6 bases and J dropped 1 base, with 12 bases sitting between them. This CDR3 is CASGGAATNTEAFF. In DNA, the CDR3 is TGTGCTAGTGGGGGAGCGGCTACGAACACTGAAGCTTTCTTT.

CDR3 in amino acids: CASSPRSGGPYEQYF. In nucleotides, the CDR3 is TGTGCCAGCAGCCCGCGCAGCGGGGGGCCCTACGAGCAGTACTTC. The chain combines TRBV9 with TRBJ2-7; 9 bases align to TRBD2. Looked up from germline, CDR1 is SGDLS and CDR2 is YYNGEE. The CDR3 loop spans 15 amino acids. With V trimmed by 4 bases and J by 2 bases, 7 bases remained unmatched.

The CDR3, as DNA: TGTGCCAGCAGCTCGGCGGGACAGGGTTTGAACACTGAAGCTTTCTTT. It translates to CASSSAGQGLNTEAFF. The chain links TRBV5-4 to TRBJ1-1, with 9 bases identical to TRBD1. Per the germline V gene, CDR1 is SGHNT and CDR2 is YYREEE (reference sequence). Unmatched junction bases numbered 6, after V lost 3 bases and J lost 0 bases. The CDR3 length is 16 residues.

The genes are TRBV5-1 and TRBJ2-2, with 7 bases aligning to TRBD1. Germline assignment: CDR1 SGHRS and CDR2 YFSETQ. CDR3 length equals 15 residues. After removal of 0 bases from V and 7 bases from J, the junction contained 6 bases not matched to a gene. CDR3 DNA: TGCGCCAGCAGCTTGGGACCCCCAGGGGGCGGGGAGCTGTTTTTT. Protein sequence: CASSLGPPGGGELFF.

The chain links TRBV20-1 to TRBJ2-7; D not resolved. V was pared by 4 bases and J by 5 bases, with 9 bases between. The CDR3 is 11 residues long. The germline CDR1 and CDR2 sequences are DFQATT and SNEGSKA (reference sequence). The CDR3, as DNA: TGCAGTGCTACTCCCCGAGACGAGCAGTACTTC. Residues: CSATPRDEQYF.

This clone was found a few times. The chain links TRBV30 to TRBJ2-1, with TRBD1 matching over 8 bases. The CDR3 has 17 amino acids. J was trimmed by 6 bases and V by 4 bases; bases with no gene match: 17. Germline V gene sequence: CDR1 GTSNPN, CDR2 SVGIG (reference sequence). The CDR3 spells CAWIRKPTGALGNEQFF. CDR3 DNA: TGTGCCTGGATTCGAAAACCGACAGGGGCCCTCGGCAATGAGCAGTTCTTC. Full variable domain (remainder filled in from reference TRBV30 and TRBJ2-1): SQTIHQWPATLVQPVGSPLSLECTVEGTSNPNLYWYRQAAGRGLQLLFYSVGIGQISSEVPQNLSASRPQDRQFILSSKKLLLSDSGFYLCAWIRKPTGALGNEQFFGPGTRLTVL.

As DNA, the CDR3 is TGCGCCAGCAGCTTGGAAAATACAGGGGCGAACACTGAAGCTTTCTTT. Its protein is CASSLENTGANTEAFF. The chain joins TRBV5-1 to TRBJ1-1; TRBD1 aligns across 7 bases. Trimming removed 0 bases from V and 1 base from J; junction bases left unmatched: 6. The CDR3 is made up of 16 amino acids. Germline V CDR1 and CDR2: SGHRS, YFSETQ.

The chain couples TRBV7-9 to TRBJ2-1; 7 bases map to TRBD2. Trimming cost V 11 bases and J 4 bases; bases outside gene matches: 8. CDR3 length: 13 amino acids. Germline CDR1 reads SEHNR; CDR2 reads FQNEAQ (reference sequence). CDR3 loop: CAFASGGYNEQFF. Here the CDR3 DNA reads TGTGCCTTTGCTAGCGGAGGTTACAATGAGCAGTTCTTC.

The J gene is TRBJ1-1, the V gene TRBV2, with 8 nucleotides matching TRBD1. This CDR3 is built from 14 residues. The trim removed 3 bases at V and 6 bases at J, leaving 6 bases unmatched. CDR1 and CDR2 from the germline V gene are SNHLY and FYNNEI. The CDR3 bases are TGTGCCAGCAGTGAGGGGACAGGAAGCTCTGAAGCTTTCTTT. It specifies CASSEGTGSSEAFF.

The genes are TRBV5-4 and TRBJ1-1; D is undetermined. In germline, CDR1 is SGHNT, CDR2 YYREEE (reference sequence). The CDR3 is 14 residues long. The V end lost 3 bases, the J end lost 2 bases, and 11 bases lay between the germline ends. The CDR3 region is CASSSQILNTEAFF. DNA for the CDR3: TGTGCCAGCAGCTCACAGATCTTAAACACTGAAGCTTTCTTT.

The CDR3 bases are TGTGCCACTACCCTACAGGGGTCAGGGATATCCGGAAAGAGGTTCTTC. Its protein is CATTLQGSGISGKRFF. The genes are TRBV25-1 and TRBJ2-1; 7 nucleotides agree with TRBD1. The V gene's germline CDR1 is MGHDK and CDR2 SYGVNS. The CDR3 spans 16 residues. V dropped 10 bases and J dropped 15; count of bases not matched to a gene: 27.

V usage is TRBV7-9 and J usage is TRBJ1-5; 8 bases line up with TRBD1. Trimming cost V 5 bases and J 7 bases; bases outside gene matches: 7. The CDR3 has 14 residues. In germline, CDR1 is SEHNR, CDR2 FQNEAQ (reference sequence). CDR3 nucleotide sequence: TGTGCCAGCAGCCTGGACAGGGCAGAGCAGCCCCAGCATTTT. Encoded protein: CASSLDRAEQPQHF.